What follows are 28 T cell receptor beta chains derived from one specimen sequenced in a study of T cells in Graves' hyperthyroidism and ophthalmopathy. It was RNA transcripts that yielded the amplified TCR beta CDR3 regions. During a first-round RT-PCR of the TCR CDR3, the HTBI primer set was used. TCRdb called the multiplex PCR reads again in MiXCR, with one record for every CDR3 protein. The sample yields hundreds of thousands of distinct CDR3 sequences, approximately 14% seen once. The sample consisted of blood. These receptors were collected from a woman aged 18-35 years with Graves' hyperthyroidism.

This clonotype occurred many times. In DNA form, the CDR3 reads TGTGCCAGCAGTTACTCGAGTCGCCCCGATCAGCCCCAGCATTTT. It is translated as CASSYSSRPDQPQHF. V is TRBV6-6 and J is TRBJ1-5; D call uncertain. The ends were cut back, 0 bases at V and 5 bases at J, with 11 bases in the middle. Germline lookup yields CDR1 MNHNY and CDR2 SVGAGI (reference sequence). This CDR3 is built from 15 residues.

The table lists this clonotype with many counts. The chain couples TRBV7-8 to TRBJ2-3; D ambiguous. Trimming removed 1 base from V and 9 bases from J, with 11 bases in between. CDR3 length: 13 amino acids. Looked up from germline, CDR1 is SGHVS and CDR2 is FQNEAQ. CDR3 DNA: TGTGCCAGCAGCTTAGGACTCGACGGCACGCAGTATTTT. Its translation is CASSLGLDGTQYF.

This clonotype appeared many times. The genes are TRBV12-3 or TRBV12-4 and TRBJ1-3; tentative D call: TRBD1 (5 bases). This CDR3 is built from 14 residues. V dropped 5 bases and J dropped 2 bases, with 10 bases sitting between them. As DNA, the CDR3 is TGTGCCAGCAGTGGGACCTCGGCTGGAAACACCATATATTTT. It is translated as CASSGTSAGNTIYF.

This clonotype showed up many times. The chain links TRBV28 to TRBJ2-2, with D uncertain. Germline CDR1 MDHEN, CDR2 SYDVKM. Trimming took off 4 bases at V and 3 bases at J, with 15 bases between the two ends. The CDR3 has 16 residues. The CDR3 nucleotides are TGTGCCAGCAGTTCGTTTAGCTATAAGGACACCGGGGAGCTGTTTTTT. Residues: CASSSFSYKDTGELFF.

This clonotype has more than one count but fewer than ten. V is TRBV9 and J is TRBJ2-5; 12 positions match TRBD1. V lost 2 bases to trimming and J lost 4 bases; unmatched junction nucleotides: 6. CDR1 and CDR2 (germline): SGDLS, YYNGEE. The CDR3 runs to 16 residues. The CDR3 nucleotides read TGTGCCAGCAGCGTGGGGACAGGGGGCCTGCGAGAGACCCAGTACTTC. This sequence encodes CASSVGTGGLRETQYF.

The chain recombines TRBV12-3 or TRBV12-4 with TRBJ2-7; D could derive from TRBD1 or TRBD2 (5 bases each). The CDR3 has 15 amino acids. V dropped 5 bases and J dropped 3 bases, with 17 bases sitting between them. CDR3 bases: TGTGCCAGCAGTCCTTACTCGGGACGGTTCTACGAGCAGTACTTC. It yields the protein CASSPYSGRFYEQYF.

The rearrangement uses TRBV24-1 and TRBJ2-4, with 7 bases fitting TRBD2. The CDR3 loop spans 20 amino acids. Germline V gene data show CDR1 as KGHDR and CDR2 as SFDVKD. Trimming took 3 bases from V and 2 from J; bases not matched to a gene: 18. The CDR3 protein is CATSDTQEGGVRGTKNIQYF. CDR3 DNA sequence: TGTGCCACCAGTGATACTCAGGAGGGAGGGGTGCGTGGGACCAAAAACATTCAGTACTTC.

This clonotype was counted only a few times. CDR3 in amino acids: CASSVGQAGGSGNTIYF. In DNA, the CDR3 is TGTGCCAGCAGCGTAGGACAGGCTGGTGGCTCTGGAAACACCATATATTTT. The V call is TRBV9, the J call TRBJ1-3; tentatively, D is TRBD1 (6 bases). The CDR3 has 17 amino acids. CDR1 and CDR2 from the germline V gene are SGDLS and YYNGEE. Trimming took off 0 bases at V and 0 bases at J, with 13 bases between the two ends.

This clonotype was seen many times. The chain combines TRBV7-9 with TRBJ2-7; perhaps TRBD2 as D (6 bases). The CDR3 runs 14 residues. V was pared by 1 base and J by 3 bases, with 10 bases between. CDR1 is SEHNR, CDR2 FQNEAQ, per germline (reference sequence). CDR3 coding DNA: TGTGCCAGCAGCTTAGGCGGAGGGGTCTACGAGCAGTACTTC. It translates to CASSLGGGVYEQYF.

This rearrangement joins TRBV5-1 to TRBJ2-3; D remains unclear. V was trimmed by 2 bases and J by 2 bases, leaving 9 bases between them. The CDR3 has 14 residues. Looked up from germline, CDR1 is SGHRS and CDR2 is YFSETQ. In DNA form, the CDR3 reads TGCGCCAGCAGCTTAGGAACGGACACAGATACGCAGTATTTT. Protein sequence: CASSLGTDTDTQYF.

This clonotype has at least ten counts. This chain joins TRBV7-3 and TRBJ1-2; D call uncertain. Germline V gene lookup returns CDR1 SGHTA and CDR2 FQGTGA. This CDR3 is 13 amino acids long. The V end was cut by 4 bases, the J end by 2 bases, with 8 bases between. In DNA form, the CDR3 reads TGTGCCAGCAGCTACGGACCAAACTATGGCTACACCTTC. Protein product: CASSYGPNYGYTF.

There are a few counts of this clonotype. The chain employs TRBV29-1 and TRBJ2-2, with a weak D call TRBD2 (6 bases). Trimming took off 4 bases at V and 3 bases at J, with 9 bases between the two ends. Per the germline V gene, CDR1 is SQVTM and CDR2 is ANQGSEA. This CDR3 contains 13 residues. CDR3 residues: CSVGPGDTGELFF. CDR3 in DNA: TGCAGCGTTGGACCGGGGGACACCGGGGAGCTGTTTTTT.

There are a few counts of this clonotype. This rearrangement joins TRBV29-1 to TRBJ2-3, with 9 positions matching TRBD2. Germline CDR1 is SQVTM and CDR2 is ANQGSEA. CDR3 length equals 14 residues. V lost 7 bases to trimming and J lost 2 bases; unmatched junction nucleotides: 7. DNA of the CDR3: TGCAGCGCCGCGGGGGGGGGGGCCACAGATACGCAGTATTTT. This encodes CSAAGGGATDTQYF.

At least ten counts were recorded for this clonotype. The chain combines TRBV6-1 with TRBJ1-2; weak D call: TRBD1 (6 bases). The V end lost 7 bases, the J end lost 3 bases, and 12 bases lay between the germline ends. The germline V gene encodes CDR1 MNHNS and CDR2 SASEGT. There are 13 residues in the CDR3. CDR3 nucleotide sequence: TGTGCCAGCACCCACAGGGCCGACTATGGCTACACCTTC. Encoded protein: CASTHRADYGYTF.

The chain couples TRBV4-1 to TRBJ2-5; D might be TRBD2 (6 bases). CDR1 and CDR2 (germline): MGHRA, YSYEKL. V gave up 4 bases and J gave up 2 bases, with 17 bases separating them. The CDR3 length is 16 residues. In DNA, the CDR3 is TGCGCCAGCAGCCCCGGCGGAGGGGTGGGACAAGAGACCCAGTACTTC. As protein: CASSPGGGVGQETQYF.

The sample holds many counts of this clonotype. The chain combines TRBV12-3 or TRBV12-4 with TRBJ2-7, with D maybe TRBD1 (5 bases). CDR3 length equals 14 residues. V gave up 1 base and J gave up 2 bases, with 9 bases separating them. The CDR3 nucleotides read TGTGCCAGCAGTTTAGGTACAGGACCCTACGAGCAGTACTTC. This encodes CASSLGTGPYEQYF.

This clonotype has a count of ten or more. The CDR3 DNA reads TGTGCTAGTGGTTTGGTCCCCATTTTGACAGTTGTCAGCGGACGACGCAACAACGAGCAGTACTTC. It yields the protein CASGLVPILTVVSGRRNNEQYF. The rearrangement uses TRBV12-5 and TRBJ2-7, with D perhaps TRBD1 or TRBD2 (5 bases each). Looked up from germline, CDR1 is LGHNT and CDR2 is FRNRAP. The CDR3 is 22 amino acids. The ends were cut back, 0 bases at V and 5 bases at J, with 35 bases in the middle.

This clonotype was recorded many times. The V call is TRBV24-1, the J call TRBJ1-5, with TRBD1 identical over 12 bases. The CDR3 spans 17 residues. V was clipped by 3 bases and J by 5 bases; unmatched bases: 7. Looked up from germline, CDR1 is KGHDR and CDR2 is SFDVKD. The CDR3 DNA reads TGTGCCACCAGTGATCCGGGACAGGGGGCGGTTTATCAGCCCCAGCATTTT. As protein: CATSDPGQGAVYQPQHF.

This clonotype was observed many times. The chain employs TRBV28 and TRBJ1-2, with D possibly matching TRBD1 (6 bases). CDR1 is MDHEN, CDR2 SYDVKM, per germline. CDR3 length: 15 amino acids. Deletions cut 6 bases from V and 3 bases from J, with 17 bases between. The CDR3 sequence is CASRGGGAVDYGYTF. CDR3 bases: TGTGCCAGCAGAGGCGGGGGGGCCGTTGACTATGGCTACACCTTC.

This clonotype was picked up many times. The chain employs TRBV5-5 and TRBJ1-1; no firm D call. Germline lookup yields CDR1 SGHKS and CDR2 YYEKEE (reference sequence). Trimming removed 4 bases at V and 6 bases at J, with 16 bases between. The CDR3 loop spans 14 amino acids. The CDR3 region has the DNA TGTGCCAGCAGCATTGGACTTAACCGCCCTGAAGCTTTCTTT. Residues: CASSIGLNRPEAFF. The whole variable domain, filled in from reference TRBV5-5 and TRBJ1-1, reads DAGVTQSPTHLIKTRGQQVTLRCSPISGHKSVSWYQQVLGQGPQFIFQYYEKEERGRGNFPDRFSARQFPNYSSELNVNALLLGDSALYLCASSIGLNRPEAFFGQGTRLTVV.

This clonotype was seen ten or more times. A junction boundary mismatches the germline segment, possibly from a read error. The chain is built from TRBV12-3 or TRBV12-4 and TRBJ2-2; 8 positions match TRBD2. The CDR3 contains 17 residues. CDR3 sequence: CVSSPHPGLGAAGELFF. Written as DNA, the CDR3 is TGTGTCAGCAGTCCGCACCCGGGACTAGGGGCCGCCGGGGAGCTGTTTTTT.

A few counts support this clonotype. The rearrangement joins TRBV5-1 to TRBJ2-1, with D perhaps TRBD2 (6 bases). The ends were cut back, 5 bases at V and 0 bases at J, with 12 bases in the middle. This CDR3 spans 15 amino acids. Germline V gene sequence: CDR1 SGHRS, CDR2 YFSETQ. CDR3 nucleotide sequence: TGCGCCAGCAGAAGAGACGGGAGCTCCTACAATGAGCAGTTCTTC. Encoded protein: CASRRDGSSYNEQFF.

The J gene is TRBJ2-6, the V gene TRBV19; no clear D gene. Germline CDR1 LNHDA, CDR2 SQIVND (reference sequence). The V gene lost 3 bases and the J gene lost 4 bases, with 16 bases spanning the gap. This CDR3 comprises 17 residues. The CDR3: CASSMGRVPTGANVLTF. The CDR3 nucleotides read TGTGCCAGTAGTATGGGCCGGGTCCCAACGGGGGCCAACGTCCTGACTTTC.

J is TRBJ1-3 and V is TRBV27; D call uncertain. Germline CDR1 and CDR2: MNHEY and SMNVEV (reference sequence). The CDR3 runs 17 residues. Trimming cost V 0 bases and J 0 bases, with 12 bases left between them. For the CDR3, the DNA is TGTGCCAGCAGTTTATCGATCCCCCAAAGCTCTGGAAACACCATATATTTT. Translated, it gives CASSLSIPQSSGNTIYF.

This clonotype has a count of ten or more. The chain combines TRBV7-9 with TRBJ2-3; TRBD1 might be the D (5 bases). The CDR3 loop spans 16 amino acids. In germline, CDR1 is SEHNR, CDR2 FQNEAQ (reference sequence). Trimming pared 3 bases from V and 3 bases from J, leaving 16 bases between. In DNA, the CDR3 is TGTGCCAGCAGCTTTACAAGGGGCCAAGGAACAGATACGCAGTATTTT. Amino acids: CASSFTRGQGTDTQYF.

Points on this clonotype: This may be a read error, as it is one base from a much larger clone. The chain has TRBV9 and TRBJ2-7; 8 nucleotides match TRBD2. Trimming removed 4 bases from V and 5 bases from J; junction bases left unmatched: 11. The length of the CDR3 is 15 residues. Germline V gene data show CDR1 as SGDLS and CDR2 as YYNGEE. CDR3 DNA sequence: TGTGCCAGCAGCATAGGAAACCGGGAGGGCCACGAGCAGTACTTC. Protein sequence: CASSIGNREGHEQYF. Full variable domain (rest looked up from reference TRBV9 and TRBJ2-7): DSGVTQTPKHLITATGQRVTLRCSPRSGDLSVYWYQQSLDQGLQFLIQYYNGEERAKGNILERFSAQQFPDLHSELNLSSLELGDSALYFCASSIGNREGHEQYFGPGTRLTVT.

Details on this clonotype: This may come from a read error, since a much larger clone is one base off. The chain couples TRBV20-1 to TRBJ2-5; 7 bases agree with TRBD2. CDR3 length: 17 amino acids. CDR1 and CDR2 from the germline V gene are DFQATT and SNEGSKA (reference sequence). In nucleotides, the CDR3 is TGCAGTGCTAGAGGGGGGACCGGGACTACAGACCAAGAGACCGAGTACTTC. This codes for CSARGGTGTTDQETEYF.

This clonotype was observed at least ten times. The chain is built from TRBV15 and TRBJ2-2; 9 bases fit TRBD2. The germline gives CDR1 LNHNV, CDR2 YYDKDF (reference sequence). The V segment lost 1 base and the J segment 1 base; nucleotides outside the gene matches: 1. The CDR3 has 16 residues. The CDR3 sequence: CATSRVSGGNTGELFF. The CDR3 coding sequence is TGTGCCACCAGCAGAGTTAGCGGGGGGAACACCGGGGAGCTGTTTTTT.